In its sample, the clone carrying this T cell receptor beta chain was seen many times. Stated time point: before trial treatment. First-strand cDNA relied on TRAV- and TRBV-specific primers spanning alpha and beta chains. Both a constant-region primer and a V-primer adapter served to amplify TCRs across roughly 20 PCR cycles. TCRdb reanalysed the reads using MiXCR and keeps one entry per CDR3 protein. The top ten clones hold 2.8% of a sample with under 90,000 distinct CDR3 sequences, roughly a sixth of them seen once. The data were taken from a study of low-dose radiotherapy and immunotherapy resistance in tumors. The CDR3 covers 13 residues. Looked up from germline, CDR1 is MNHEY and CDR2 is SMNVEV (reference sequence). Trimming removed 0 bases from V and 2 bases from J, with 2 bases in between.

This chain links TRBV27 with TRBJ2-1; D uncertain. This sample comprised PBMCs, obtained before treatment. The receptor was derived from a male donor with prostate cancer. CDR3 nucleotide sequence: TGTGCCAGCAGTTTATCAGCCTACAATGAGCAGTTCTTC. This sequence encodes CASSLSAYNEQFF.